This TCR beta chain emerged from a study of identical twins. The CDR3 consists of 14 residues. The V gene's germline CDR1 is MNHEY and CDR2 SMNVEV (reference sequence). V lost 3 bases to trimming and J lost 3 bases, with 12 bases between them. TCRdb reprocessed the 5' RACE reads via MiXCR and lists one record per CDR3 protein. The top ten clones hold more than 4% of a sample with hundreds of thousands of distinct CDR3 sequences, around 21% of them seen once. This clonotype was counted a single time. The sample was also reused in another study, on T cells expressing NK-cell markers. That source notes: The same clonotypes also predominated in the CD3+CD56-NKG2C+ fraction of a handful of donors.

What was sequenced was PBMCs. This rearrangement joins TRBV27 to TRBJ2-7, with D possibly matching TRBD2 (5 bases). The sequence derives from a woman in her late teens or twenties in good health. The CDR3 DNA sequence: TGTGCCAGCAGTTTGACGGGGATATACTACGAGCAGTACTTC. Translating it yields CASSLTGIYYEQYF.